The 24 T cell receptor beta chains below come from one sample, sequenced in a study of PD-L1 blockade in urothelial cancer. Specified time point: pretreatment peripheral blood. The table came from immunoSEQ multiplex PCR; TCRdb's copy has only in-frame clones and leaves some out. This sample has some 43,000 clones; approximately 80% occur once, and the top ten carry about a sixth. Specimen: PBMCs, collected around atezolizumab (anti-PD-L1) treatment. The receptors come from a man between 60 and 70 years old with urothelial cancer.

The chain combines TRBV29-1 with TRBJ2-1; 9 nucleotides agree with TRBD2. Trimming took 6 bases from V and 2 from J; bases not matched to a gene: 5. The CDR3 totals 14 residues. The germline V gene has CDR1 SQVTM and CDR2 ANQGSEA. The CDR3 bases are TGCAGCGTCGGACTAGCGAGGGCCTACAATGAGCAGTTCTTC. Residues: CSVGLARAYNEQFF.

Remarks on this clone: The junction shows a germline mismatch at one end, possibly a read error. The chain employs TRBV28 and TRBJ1-2, with a tentative D call TRBD1 (6 bases). Per germline, CDR1 MDHEN and CDR2 SYDVKM. This CDR3 contains 12 residues. CDR3 amino acids: CASRGGGTRFEF. The CDR3 coding sequence is TGTGCCAGCAGAGGTGGGGGCACCAGGTTTGAATTC.

The chain carries TRBV6-5 and TRBJ1-6; 8 bases are a match to TRBD1. The CDR3 spans 14 residues. Germline CDR1 and CDR2: MNHEY and SVGAGI. The V gene end was trimmed by 4 bases and the J gene end by 6 bases; junction bases not matched to a gene: 2. Here the CDR3 reads CASSFDRGNSPLHF. CDR3 nucleotide sequence: TGTGCCAGCAGTTTTGACAGGGGTAATTCACCCCTCCACTTT.

This chain links TRBV6-5 with TRBJ2-1, with 12 bases aligning to TRBD2. V was pared by 6 bases and J by 5 bases, with 5 bases of the junction left unmatched. Germline lookup yields CDR1 MNHEY and CDR2 SVGAGI. The CDR3 length is 15 residues. The CDR3 DNA reads as TGTGCCAGCAGGGCTAGCGGGGGGGCCCACAATGAGCAGTTCTTC. Amino acids: CASRASGGAHNEQFF.

The J gene is TRBJ1-6, the V gene TRBV5-6; no firm D call. The CDR3 has 16 amino acids. Trimming shortened V by 0 bases and J by 0 bases, and 7 bases separated the two germline ends. Germline CDR1 is SGHDT and CDR2 is YYEEEE. CDR3 coding DNA: TGTGCCAGCAGCTTGGTGGGGAGCTCCTATAATTCACCCCTCCACTTT. It specifies CASSLVGSSYNSPLHF. The full variable domain, completed using reference TRBV5-6 and TRBJ1-6, is DAGVTQSPTHLIKTRGQQVTLRCSPKSGHDTVSWYQQALGQGPQFIFQYYEEEERQRGNFPDRFSGHQFPNYSSELNVNALLLGDSALYLCASSLVGSSYNSPLHFGNGTRLTVT.

The V and J genes are TRBV5-1 and TRBJ2-7; D might be TRBD1 (6 bases). CDR1 is SGHRS and CDR2 is YFSETQ in the germline V gene. The CDR3 extends over 12 amino acids. The ends were cut back, 4 bases at V and 7 bases at J, with 12 bases in the middle. The CDR3 bases are TGCGCCAGCAGCCCCGGGACACCTGAGCAGTACTTC. This translates into CASSPGTPEQYF.

The gene calls are TRBV11-2 and TRBJ2-5; TRBD2 matches 7 bases. The CDR3 consists of 14 residues. V trimming: 4 bases; J trimming: 5 bases; junction bases outside the gene matches: 7. Per the germline V gene, CDR1 is SGHAT and CDR2 is FQNNGV. As DNA, the CDR3 is TGTGCCAGCAGCTCAGGACGGGGAGGGGAGACCCAGTACTTC. Protein sequence: CASSSGRGGETQYF. Drawing the rest from reference TRBV11-2 and TRBJ2-5, the complete variable domain is EAGVAQSPRYKIIEKRQSVAFWCNPISGHATLYWYQQILGQGPKLLIQFQNNGVVDDSQLPKDRFSAERLKGVDSTLKIQPAKLEDSAVYLCASSSGRGGETQYFGPGTRLLVL.

The chain carries TRBV20-1 and TRBJ2-7; possibly TRBD1 for D (6 bases). There are 11 residues in the CDR3. Trimming shortened V by 5 bases and J by 7 bases, and 12 bases separated the two germline ends. Germline-derived CDR1 and CDR2 are DFQATT and SNEGSKA (reference sequence). The DNA of the CDR3 is TGCAGTGCTTCACAGGGAGAAGAGCAGTACTTC. It codes for CSASQGEEQYF.

On this clone itself: Other DNA sequences in the sample encode the same CDR3. The rearrangement joins TRBV7-2 to TRBJ2-7, with D possibly matching TRBD1 (6 bases). Germline CDR1 reads SGHTA; CDR2 reads FQGNSA. Trimming took 5 bases from V and 2 from J, leaving 13 bases between them. The CDR3 length is 14 residues. This CDR3 reads CASSLRQAPYEQYF. CDR3 bases: TGTGCCAGCAGCCTCCGACAGGCCCCCTACGAGCAGTACTTC.

The CDR3 region is CASSTQTGAEQYF. In DNA form, the CDR3 reads TGCGCCAGCAGCACCCAGACAGGGGCCGAGCAGTACTTC. The chain uses TRBV4-1 and TRBJ2-7, with 8 nucleotides matching TRBD1. This CDR3 region has 13 residues. Germline lookup yields CDR1 MGHRA and CDR2 YSYEKL. J lost 6 bases, V lost 5 bases, and 6 bases had no gene match.

Only one count was recorded for this clone. The rearrangement uses TRBV29-1 and TRBJ2-5, with TRBD2 matching 10 bases. The J call may be in error: the DNA end matches TRBJ2-7 better. Germline CDR1 and CDR2: SQVTM and ANQGSEA. The CDR3 is 14 amino acids. In DNA form, the CDR3 reads TGCAGCGTCGTCCGGACTAGCGGAGCTTACGAGCAGTACTTC. Its translation is CSVVRTSGAYEQYF.

This clone has a handful of counts. The V gene is TRBV7-6, the J gene TRBJ2-5; TRBD1 might be the D (5 bases). V was shortened by 3 bases and J by 2 bases, with 16 bases between the two germline ends. The length of the CDR3 is 16 residues. From germline, CDR1 is SGHVS and CDR2 FNYEAQ. CDR3 coding DNA: TGTGCCAGCAGCTTGGTGTCAGGGCGAACACAAGAGACCCAGTACTTC. Protein: CASSLVSGRTQETQYF. The full variable domain, with the rest looked up from reference TRBV7-6 and TRBJ2-5, is GAGVSQSPRYKVTKRGQDVALRCDPISGHVSLYWYRQALGQGPEFLTYFNYEAQQDKSGLPNDRFSAERPEGSISTLTIQRTEQRDSAMYRCASSLVSGRTQETQYFGPGTRLLVL.

The chain carries TRBV6-5 and TRBJ2-1, with 9 nucleotides matching TRBD1. J was trimmed by 9 bases and V by 6 bases; bases with no gene match: 12. The CDR3 length is 15 residues. Germline V CDR1 and CDR2: MNHEY, SVGAGI. The CDR3 spells CASSLPGQGLGEQFF. The DNA of the CDR3 is TGTGCCAGCAGCCTTCCGGGACAGGGATTAGGTGAGCAGTTCTTC.

The chain couples TRBV28 to TRBJ1-2, with 9 bases aligning to TRBD1. Germline values: CDR1 MDHEN, CDR2 SYDVKM. The CDR3 covers 13 residues. The V gene end was trimmed by 3 bases and the J gene end by 6 bases; junction bases not matched to a gene: 2. The CDR3 region has the DNA TGTGCCAGCAGTTTCGGGACAGGGAATGGCTACACCTTC. It encodes CASSFGTGNGYTF.

The J gene is TRBJ2-5, the V gene TRBV19; 9 nucleotides agree with TRBD1. Trimming removed 5 bases from V and 4 bases from J; junction bases left unmatched: 8. CDR1 and CDR2 from the germline V gene are LNHDA and SQIVND (reference sequence). This CDR3 has 15 residues. DNA of the CDR3: TGTGCCAGTAGTCCAACAGGGGGCGGGCGAGAGACCCAGTACTTC. Amino acids: CASSPTGGGRETQYF.

CDR3 in amino acids: CASSRGGGAPEAFF. The CDR3 DNA follows: TGTGCCAGCAGTCGAGGAGGGGGCGCACCTGAAGCTTTCTTT. The rearrangement links TRBV27 to TRBJ1-1; 7 nucleotides line up with TRBD1. Per the germline V gene, CDR1 is MNHEY and CDR2 is SMNVEV (reference sequence). V shed 5 bases, J shed 6 bases, and the junction held 9 bases outside the gene matches. The CDR3 loop spans 14 amino acids.

A single count supports this clone. V is TRBV11-2 and J is TRBJ2-7; D unresolved. V lost 2 bases and J lost 7, with 15 bases in between. Germline V gene data show CDR1 as SGHAT and CDR2 as FQNNGV. This CDR3 comprises 14 residues. The CDR3 DNA follows: TGTGCCAGCAGCTTAAGATCCCTCCTCGGGGAGCAGTACTTC. This sequence encodes CASSLRSLLGEQYF.

The rearrangement joins TRBV6-5 to TRBJ2-3, with D possibly matching TRBD2 (6 bases). The CDR3 sequence is 15 residues long. Germline CDR1 is MNHEY and CDR2 is SVGAGI. Between the trimmed V and J ends, which lost 2 bases and 2 bases, there was a span of 11 bases. DNA for the CDR3: TGTGCCAGCAGTTACGGCCGCGGGGTCACAGATACGCAGTATTTT. Its translation is CASSYGRGVTDTQYF.

This sequence joins TRBV19 and TRBJ1-2; tentative D call: TRBD1 (6 bases). This CDR3 region has 15 residues. V was clipped by 7 bases and J by 4 bases, with 19 bases between them. Germline CDR1 is LNHDA and CDR2 is SQIVND (reference sequence). The CDR3 region has the DNA TGTGCCAGTACCCCAGGGGCCCGCTCTATCTATGGCTACACCTTC. Protein product: CASTPGARSIYGYTF. The whole variable domain, remainder taken from reference TRBV19 and TRBJ1-2, is DGGITQSPKYLFRKEGQNVTLSCEQNLNHDAMYWYRQDPGQGLRLIYYSQIVNDFQKGDIAEGYSVSREKKESFPLTVTSAQKNPTAFYLCASTPGARSIYGYTFGSGTRLTVV.

This chain's CDR3 is CASSSEGRDTEAFF. The CDR3 DNA reads TGTGCCAGCAGTTCTGAGGGGAGGGACACTGAAGCTTTCTTT. This chain uses TRBV5-6 with TRBJ1-1, with a weak D call TRBD1 (5 bases). The CDR3 loop spans 14 amino acids. Per the germline V gene, CDR1 is SGHDT and CDR2 is YYEEEE. V was clipped by 5 bases and J by 3 bases, with 14 bases between them. Complete variable domain (other parts from reference TRBV5-6 and TRBJ1-1): DAGVTQSPTHLIKTRGQQVTLRCSPKSGHDTVSWYQQALGQGPQFIFQYYEEEERQRGNFPDRFSGHQFPNYSSELNVNALLLGDSALYLCASSSEGRDTEAFFGQGTRLTVV.

In this sample, this clone turned up once. V is TRBV7-6 and J is TRBJ2-7, with unresolved D. Germline CDR1 SGHVS, CDR2 FNYEAQ. With 5 bases removed from V and 0 bases from J, the gap between germline ends came to 8 bases. The length of the CDR3 is 13 residues. CDR3 DNA sequence: TGTGCCAGCAGCCCCTTCGGCTCCTACGAGCAGTACTTC. Its protein is CASSPFGSYEQYF.

This clone appeared once. The chain has TRBV9 and TRBJ2-7; D might be TRBD1 (6 bases). V was shortened by 4 bases and J by 3 bases, with 14 bases between the two germline ends. Germline lookup yields CDR1 SGDLS and CDR2 YYNGEE. The CDR3 covers 14 residues. This CDR3 reads CASSLNQGNYEQYF. CDR3 bases: TGTGCCAGCAGCCTCAACCAGGGGAACTACGAGCAGTACTTC.

The genes are TRBV4-1 and TRBJ1-4, with a weak D call TRBD1 (5 bases). Trimming pared 0 bases from V and 7 bases from J, leaving 9 bases between. Germline loops: CDR1 MGHRA, CDR2 YSYEKL. This CDR3 contains 14 residues. The CDR3 DNA follows: TGCGCCAGCAGCCAAGATCCGCAGGGTGAAAAACTGTTTTTT. Residues: CASSQDPQGEKLFF.

This clone was counted a few times. The chain joins TRBV27 to TRBJ2-1; a possible D gene is TRBD2 (6 bases). Trimming stripped 6 bases from V and 0 bases from J, with 15 bases between. The CDR3 extends over 16 amino acids. Germline CDR1 and CDR2: MNHEY and SMNVEV (reference sequence). CDR3 bases: TGTGCCAGCAGACCCTTTCGGGGGAGCTCCTACAATGAGCAGTTCTTC. Translation gives CASRPFRGSSYNEQFF.